This T cell receptor (beta chain) was sequenced in a study of CD8 T cells in Susac syndrome. Unmatched junction bases numbered 7, after V lost 8 bases and J lost 3 bases. The CDR3 length is 13 residues. Germline V gives CDR1 MNHEY, CDR2 SVGEGT. Random hexamers were used to reverse transcribe the RNA input (about 0.45 to 1 ug). TCRdb independently ran MiXCR on the immunoSEQ multiplex PCR reads; one entry per CDR3 protein. The profile shows around 130,000 distinct CDR3 sequences, roughly 94% of them singletons. This TCR was recovered from a human donor with multiple sclerosis. The rearrangement links TRBV6-2 or TRBV6-3 to TRBJ2-7, with 7 positions matching TRBD1. Sequencing was carried out using CD4+ T cells from PBMCs. DNA of the CDR3: TGTGCCAGCGGGACAGCTGGCCTCTACGAGCAGTACTTC. This translates into CASGTAGLYEQYF.